The entry below gives a single T cell receptor (beta chain) sequence along with its context. The antigen is unknown. This entry is derived from a study of CD8+CD57+ T cells in acquired aplastic anemia. About the study: Yields of DNA that came from sorted CD4+ and CD8+ cells averaged about 3.3 ug. Where healthy donors were concerned, CD4+ cells averaged approximately 11 million reads. Study-wide points: Patients had about 31 CD8+ CDR3 sequences in common with controls (the shared set).

Between the trimmed V and J ends, which lost 3 bases and 10 bases, there was a span of 10 bases. Germline-derived CDR1 and CDR2 are SEHNR and FQNEAQ (reference sequence). The CDR3 has 13 amino acids. TCR beta VDJ and CDR3 profiling used genomic DNA as template. A single record per CDR3 protein comes from TCRdb applying MiXCR to the reads. The data hold about 35,000 distinct CDR3 sequences, with more than 65% observed a single time. The sample was sorted CD4+, CD8+, or CD8+CD57+ T cells (not recorded which) from PBMCs. This TCR came from a human donor in good health, serving as a control. The chain is built from TRBV7-9 and TRBJ1-6; D is undetermined. In DNA, the CDR3 is TGTGCCAGCAGCTTCGACCCACAGTCACCCCTCCACTTT. It codes for CASSFDPQSPLHF.